This T cell receptor (beta chain) was retrieved from a study of blood T cell repertoires in COVID-19. About the study: Material from acute and convalescent COVID-19 was sourced from the United States, Italy and Spain. The analysed material was cDNA or gDNA that came from T cells, B-cell-depleted T cells, or PBMCs.

This clone was detected only once. TCRdb's table, derived via immunoSEQ multiplex PCR, lists solely in-frame clones and lacks some. The table has about 210,000 clones, around 89% seen once. The study recruited people aged about 18 to 89 years across 20 to 30 US areas. Clinical history reported by participants formed the basis on which cohorts were assigned. CDR1 and CDR2 from the germline V gene are LGHNA and YSLEER. The CDR3 runs 15 residues. V lost 3 bases, J lost 0 bases, and 9 bases lay in between. This TCR came from a man aged 25 to 40 who had recovered from COVID-19. The rearrangement uses TRBV4-3 and TRBJ1-3; tentatively, D is TRBD1 (5 bases). Sequencing was done on a sample of PBMCs or T cells enriched from blood (not recorded which). The CDR3 DNA is TGCGCCAGCAGCCATGCTCAGGGCTCTGGAAACACCATATATTTT. It yields the protein CASSHAQGSGNTIYF.